This T cell receptor beta chain was observed in a study of T-cell reconstitution after alpha-beta-depleted transplantation in children. CDR3 length: 14 residues. Germline CDR1 and CDR2: DFQATT and SNEGSKA (reference sequence). V lost 6 bases to trimming and J lost 3 bases; unmatched junction nucleotides: 7. This clonotype was recorded many times. Its antigen remains unidentified. For TCRbeta, the library was prepared with unique molecular identifiers. MiXCR, applied by TCRdb to the PCR reads, yields one record per CDR3 protein. The table shows about 640,000 distinct CDR3 sequences, with approximately 13% occurring only once. Overall study findings and caveats: Expanded clones from the graft, numbering several hundred, reportedly supplied alpha-beta T cells about two months after transplant.

The chain has TRBV20-1 and TRBJ2-7; 11 nucleotides agree with TRBD2. The receptor comes from a male patient younger than 18 who had a stem cell transplant for acute myeloid leukemia, so the T cells may come from the graft donor. The starting material was PBMCs, mostly from graft donor cells, obtained 360 days after TCRalphabeta/CD19-depleted stem cell transplant. The chain's CDR3 is CSAPTSGRYYEQYF. The CDR3 DNA reads as TGCAGTGCCCCCACTAGCGGGAGATACTACGAGCAGTACTTC.